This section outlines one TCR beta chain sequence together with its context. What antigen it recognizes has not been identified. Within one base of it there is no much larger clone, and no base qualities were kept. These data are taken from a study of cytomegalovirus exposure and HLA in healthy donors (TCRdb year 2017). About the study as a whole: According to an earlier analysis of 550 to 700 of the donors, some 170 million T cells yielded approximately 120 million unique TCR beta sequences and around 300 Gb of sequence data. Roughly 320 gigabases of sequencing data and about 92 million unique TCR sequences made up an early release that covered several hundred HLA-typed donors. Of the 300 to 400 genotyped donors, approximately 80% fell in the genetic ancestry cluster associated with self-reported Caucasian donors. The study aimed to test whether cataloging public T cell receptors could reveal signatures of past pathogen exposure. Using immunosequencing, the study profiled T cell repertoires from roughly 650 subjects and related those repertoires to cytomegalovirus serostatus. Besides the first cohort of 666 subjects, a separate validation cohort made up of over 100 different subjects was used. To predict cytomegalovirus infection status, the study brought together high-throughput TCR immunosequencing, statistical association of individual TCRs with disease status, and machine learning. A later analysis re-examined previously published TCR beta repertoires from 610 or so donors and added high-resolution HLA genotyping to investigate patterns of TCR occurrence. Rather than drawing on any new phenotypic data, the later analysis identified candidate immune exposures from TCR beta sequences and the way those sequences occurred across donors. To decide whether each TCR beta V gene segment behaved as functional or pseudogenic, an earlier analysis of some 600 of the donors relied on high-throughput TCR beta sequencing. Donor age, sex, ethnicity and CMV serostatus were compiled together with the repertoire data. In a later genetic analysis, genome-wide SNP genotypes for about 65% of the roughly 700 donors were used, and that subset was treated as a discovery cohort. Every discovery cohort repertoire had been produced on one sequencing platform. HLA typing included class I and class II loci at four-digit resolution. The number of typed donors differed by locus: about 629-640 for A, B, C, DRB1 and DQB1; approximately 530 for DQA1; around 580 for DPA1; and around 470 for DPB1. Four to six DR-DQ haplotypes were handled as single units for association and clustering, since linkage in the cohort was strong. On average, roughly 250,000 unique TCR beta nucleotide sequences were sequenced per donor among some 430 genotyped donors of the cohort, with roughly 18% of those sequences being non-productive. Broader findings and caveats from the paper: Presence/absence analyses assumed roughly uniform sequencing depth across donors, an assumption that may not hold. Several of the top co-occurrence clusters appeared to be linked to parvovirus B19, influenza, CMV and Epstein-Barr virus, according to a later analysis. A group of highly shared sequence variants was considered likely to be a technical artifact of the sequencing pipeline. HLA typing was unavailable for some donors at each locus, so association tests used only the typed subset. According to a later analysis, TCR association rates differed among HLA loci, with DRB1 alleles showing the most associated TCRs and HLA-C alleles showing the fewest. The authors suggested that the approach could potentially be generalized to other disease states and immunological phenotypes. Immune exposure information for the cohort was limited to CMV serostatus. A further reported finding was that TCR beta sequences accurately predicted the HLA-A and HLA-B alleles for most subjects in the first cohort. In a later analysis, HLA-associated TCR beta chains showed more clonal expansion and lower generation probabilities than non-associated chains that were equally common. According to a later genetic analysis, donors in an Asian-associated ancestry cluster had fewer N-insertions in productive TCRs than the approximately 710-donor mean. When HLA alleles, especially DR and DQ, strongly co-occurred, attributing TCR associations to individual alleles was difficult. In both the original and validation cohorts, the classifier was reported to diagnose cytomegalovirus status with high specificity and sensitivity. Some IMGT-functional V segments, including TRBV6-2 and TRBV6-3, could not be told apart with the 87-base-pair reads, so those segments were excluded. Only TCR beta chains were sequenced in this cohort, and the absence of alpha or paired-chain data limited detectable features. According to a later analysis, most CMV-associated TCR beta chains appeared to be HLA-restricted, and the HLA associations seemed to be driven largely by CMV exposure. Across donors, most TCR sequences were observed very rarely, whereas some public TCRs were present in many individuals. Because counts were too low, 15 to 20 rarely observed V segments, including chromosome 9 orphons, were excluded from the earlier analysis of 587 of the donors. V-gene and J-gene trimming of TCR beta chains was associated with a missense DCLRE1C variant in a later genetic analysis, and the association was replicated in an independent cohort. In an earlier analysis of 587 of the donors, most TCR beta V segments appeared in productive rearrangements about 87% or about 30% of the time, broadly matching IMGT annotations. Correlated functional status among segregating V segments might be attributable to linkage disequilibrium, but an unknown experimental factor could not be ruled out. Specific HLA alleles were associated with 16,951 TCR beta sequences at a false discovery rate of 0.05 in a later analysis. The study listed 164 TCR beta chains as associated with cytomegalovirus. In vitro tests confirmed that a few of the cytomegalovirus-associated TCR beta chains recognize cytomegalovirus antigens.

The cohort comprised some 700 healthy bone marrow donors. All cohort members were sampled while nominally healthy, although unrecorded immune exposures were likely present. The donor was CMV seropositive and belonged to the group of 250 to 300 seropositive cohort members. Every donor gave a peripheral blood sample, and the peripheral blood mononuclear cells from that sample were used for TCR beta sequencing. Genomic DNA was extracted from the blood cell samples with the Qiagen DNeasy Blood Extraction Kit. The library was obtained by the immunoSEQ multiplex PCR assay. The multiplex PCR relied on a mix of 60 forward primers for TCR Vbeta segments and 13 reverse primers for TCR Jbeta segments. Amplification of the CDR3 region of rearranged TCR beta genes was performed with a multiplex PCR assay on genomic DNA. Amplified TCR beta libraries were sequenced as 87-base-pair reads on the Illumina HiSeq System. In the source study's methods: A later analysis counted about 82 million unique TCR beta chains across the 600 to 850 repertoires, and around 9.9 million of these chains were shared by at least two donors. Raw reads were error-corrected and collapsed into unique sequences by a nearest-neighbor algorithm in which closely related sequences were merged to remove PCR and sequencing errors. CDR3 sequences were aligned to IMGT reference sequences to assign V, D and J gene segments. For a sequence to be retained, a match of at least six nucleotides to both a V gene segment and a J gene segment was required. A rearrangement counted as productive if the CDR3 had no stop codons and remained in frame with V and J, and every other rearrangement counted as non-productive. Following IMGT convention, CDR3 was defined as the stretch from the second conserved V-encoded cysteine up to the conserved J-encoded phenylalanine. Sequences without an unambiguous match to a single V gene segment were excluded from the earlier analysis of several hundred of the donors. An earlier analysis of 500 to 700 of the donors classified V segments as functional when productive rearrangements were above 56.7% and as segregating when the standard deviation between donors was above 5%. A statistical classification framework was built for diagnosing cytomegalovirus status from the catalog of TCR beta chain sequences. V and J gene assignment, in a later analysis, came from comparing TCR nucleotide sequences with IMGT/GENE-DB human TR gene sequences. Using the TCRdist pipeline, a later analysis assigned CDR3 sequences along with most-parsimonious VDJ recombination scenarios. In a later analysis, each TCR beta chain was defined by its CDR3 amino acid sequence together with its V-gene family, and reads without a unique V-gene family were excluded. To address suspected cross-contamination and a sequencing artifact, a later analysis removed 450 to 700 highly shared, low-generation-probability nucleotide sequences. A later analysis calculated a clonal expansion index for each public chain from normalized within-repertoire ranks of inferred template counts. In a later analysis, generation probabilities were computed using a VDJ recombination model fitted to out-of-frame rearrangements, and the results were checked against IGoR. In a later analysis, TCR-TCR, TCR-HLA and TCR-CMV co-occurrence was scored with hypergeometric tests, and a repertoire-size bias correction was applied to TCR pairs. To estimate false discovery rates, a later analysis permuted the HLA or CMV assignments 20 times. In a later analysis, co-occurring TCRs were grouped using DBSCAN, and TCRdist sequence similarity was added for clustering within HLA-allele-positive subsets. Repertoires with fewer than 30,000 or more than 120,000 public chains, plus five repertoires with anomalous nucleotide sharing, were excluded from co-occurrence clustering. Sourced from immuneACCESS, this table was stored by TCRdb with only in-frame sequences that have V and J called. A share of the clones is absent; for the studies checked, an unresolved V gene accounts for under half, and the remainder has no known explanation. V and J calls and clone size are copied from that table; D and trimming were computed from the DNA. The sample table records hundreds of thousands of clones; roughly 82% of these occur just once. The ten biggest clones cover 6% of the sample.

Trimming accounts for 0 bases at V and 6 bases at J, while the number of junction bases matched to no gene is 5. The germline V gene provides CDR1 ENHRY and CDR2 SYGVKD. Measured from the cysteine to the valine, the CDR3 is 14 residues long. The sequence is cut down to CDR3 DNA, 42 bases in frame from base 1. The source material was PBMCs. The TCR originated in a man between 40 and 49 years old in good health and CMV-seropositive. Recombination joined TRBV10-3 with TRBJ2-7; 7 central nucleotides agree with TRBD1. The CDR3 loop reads CAISESPRGSEQYV. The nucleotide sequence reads TGTGCCATCAGTGAGTCGCCCAGGGGGAGCGAGCAGTACGTC.